This TCR beta chain originates from a study of blood T cells in healthy people across ages. The use of a sample-barcoded 5' primer and a J-beta primer mix characterized a second PCR of about 7 to 12 cycles. MiXCR was run by TCRdb on the 5' RACE reads, yielding one entry per CDR3 protein. Of over 1.5 million distinct CDR3 sequences in the sample, approximately 50% are singletons; the top ten hold approximately 2%. V dropped 3 bases and J dropped 6 bases, with 0 bases sitting between them. CDR3 size: 9 residues. Germline V gene sequence: CDR1 SGHTA, CDR2 FQGNSA. Material for sequencing was blood. The source is a woman in her 40s in good health. V is TRBV7-2 and J is TRBJ2-7, with D unresolved. The CDR3 reads CASSFEQYF. The DNA for the CDR3 is TGTGCCAGCAGCTTCGAGCAGTACTTC.